This T cell receptor beta chain was profiled in a study of blood T cell repertoires in COVID-19. Study summary: There were acute and convalescent COVID-19 samples, and they came from the United States, Italy and Spain. PBMCs, B-cell-depleted T cells, or T cells were the source of the cDNA or gDNA that made up the material.

In the authors' methods: Cell counts per sample came from amplifying reference gene primers. TCRdb's copy holds only in-frame clones and misses some; the assay was immunoSEQ multiplex PCR. The V and J calls and the clone size are those of that table, but D and trimming were determined from the DNA. The sample holds 250,000 to 400,000 clones, under 90% seen once. Seattle's enrolled individuals joined amid active infection and were then monitored longitudinally. The germline V gene has CDR1 MNHEY and CDR2 SVGAGI. The CDR3 length is 14 residues. The V end lost 2 bases, the J end lost 6 bases, and 13 bases lay between the germline ends.

V usage is TRBV6-5 and J usage is TRBJ1-2; D unresolved. The receptor comes from a woman in her 30s with COVID-19, enrolled during active disease. The sample was peripheral blood. The CDR3 DNA is TGTGCCAGCAGTTACCAATCGGAGTCTGATGGCTACACCTTC. Translating gives CASSYQSESDGYTF.